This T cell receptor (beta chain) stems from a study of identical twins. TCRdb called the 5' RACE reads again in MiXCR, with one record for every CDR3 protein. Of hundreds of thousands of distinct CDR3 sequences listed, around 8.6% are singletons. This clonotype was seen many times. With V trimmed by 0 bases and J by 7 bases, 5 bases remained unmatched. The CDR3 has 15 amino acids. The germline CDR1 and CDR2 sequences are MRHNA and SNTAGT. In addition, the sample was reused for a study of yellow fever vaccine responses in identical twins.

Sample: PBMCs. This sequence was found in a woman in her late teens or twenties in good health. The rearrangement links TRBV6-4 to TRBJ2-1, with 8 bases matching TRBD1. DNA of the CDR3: TGTGCCAGCAGTGACTCTGACAGGGGTGGAAATGAGCAGTTCTTC. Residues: CASSDSDRGGNEQFF.